This TCR beta chain appears in the sequencing data of a study of blood T cell repertoires in COVID-19 (dated by TCRdb to 2019 to 2021). About the full investigation: The collaborator samples originated in the United States, Italy and Spain and spanned the acute and convalescent phases of COVID-19. The prospective study material was composed of cDNA or gDNA derived from T cells, B-cell-depleted T cells, or PBMCs. Deeply sampled blood TCRbeta repertoires from subjects exposed to, actively infected with, or recovered from COVID-19 were included in the dataset. A freely available public database, intended as a resource for researchers studying the immune response to SARS-CoV-2, is where the repertoires were released. Samples came from the ongoing ImmuneRACE study (first 160 participants) plus 1,254 subjects from 6 global collaborators. A de-identified subject ID, COVID-19 status, age in years and sex were almost always included in the sample metadata. Where available, HLA class I and class II types were obtained from metadata supplied by the sample provider rather than from assay-based typing. What the research found in general, with its limitations: Clinical and demographic metadata were provided uncurated, with the amount varying by source and participant.

The collaborating institutions used their own protocols to collect whole blood in K2EDTA tubes. For TCRbeta analysis, collaborators shipped samples as frozen whole blood, isolated PBMCs, or DNA extracted from either of those sample types. TCRbeta CDR3 regions were amplified from genomic DNA by means of the immunoSEQ Assay, a bias-controlled multiplex PCR. Concerning the study's data processing: Nucleated cell counts per sample were estimated from amplification of reference gene primers within the assay. To quantify the absolute abundance of each unique TCRbeta CDR3 rearrangement, sequence reads were collapsed and filtered. For each sample, productive Simpson clonality was calculated as the square root of Simpson's diversity index across productive rearrangements. The table comes from immuneACCESS by way of TCRdb, which keeps in-frame sequences with V and J called. Part of the clones is missing from these tables; in studies checked, under half for an unresolved V gene and the rest for unknown reasons. That table supplies the V and J calls and clone size; D and trimming were determined from the DNA. This sample gives roughly 200,000 clones in total; around 88% of them show up just once. The top ten hold 1.4% to 1.5% of the sample.

Its CDR3 holds 16 amino acids, cysteine through phenylalanine. Of the read, only the CDR3 DNA is kept; its 48 bases are in frame from base 1. From a lookup of the germline V gene (reference sequence), CDR1 and CDR2 are LNHNV and YYDKDF. V loses 7 bases, J loses 4 bases, and the germline ends lie 19 bases apart. As to this clone: Its antigen is still unknown. Qualities for individual bases were not recorded, and no much larger clone is one base off.

The sample taken for sequencing was peripheral blood. The V gene is TRBV15 and the J gene is TRBJ2-2, and possibly TRBD2, on 7 matching bases. The clonotype was recovered from a man aged 18 to 30 with active or convalescent COVID-19. The CDR3 is CATTGEGGTATGELFF. The nucleotides read TGTGCCACCACGGGAGAGGGGGGGACGGCCACCGGGGAGCTGTTTTTT.